This T cell receptor beta chain is from a study of blood T cell repertoires in COVID-19. With 5 bases clipped from V and 5 bases from J, the junction kept 12 bases outside the gene matches. Looked up from germline, CDR1 is MDHEN and CDR2 is SYDVKM. The CDR3 has 16 residues. TCRdb keeps only in-frame clones here, not all; method: immunoSEQ multiplex PCR. The data hold about 100,000 clones, with approximately 91% observed a single time. The specimen sequenced was peripheral blood. The chain links TRBV28 to TRBJ2-1; 7 nucleotides line up with TRBD2. The sequence was collected from a woman between 55 and 75 years old with acute or convalescent COVID-19. Here the CDR3 reads CASSVSHGTTNNEQFF. The CDR3 DNA follows: TGTGCCAGCAGTGTATCCCACGGGACTACGAACAATGAGCAGTTCTTC. The variable domain in full, completed from reference TRBV28 and TRBJ2-1, reads DVKVTQSSRYLVKRTGEKVFLECVQDMDHENMFWYRQDPGLGLRLIYFSYDVKMKEKGDIPEGYSVSREKKERFSLILESASTNQTSMYLCASSVSHGTTNNEQFFGPGTRLTVL.